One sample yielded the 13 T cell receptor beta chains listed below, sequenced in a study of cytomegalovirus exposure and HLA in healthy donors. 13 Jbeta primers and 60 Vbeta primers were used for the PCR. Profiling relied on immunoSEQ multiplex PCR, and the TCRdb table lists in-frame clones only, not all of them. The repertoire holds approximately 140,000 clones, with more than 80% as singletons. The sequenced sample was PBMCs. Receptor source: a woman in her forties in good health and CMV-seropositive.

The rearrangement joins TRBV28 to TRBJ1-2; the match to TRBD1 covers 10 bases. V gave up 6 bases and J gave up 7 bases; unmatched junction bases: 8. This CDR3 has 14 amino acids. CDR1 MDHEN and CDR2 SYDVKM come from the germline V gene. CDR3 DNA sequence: TGTGCCAGCAGGGCACCGGGACAGGGGATTGGCTACACCTTC. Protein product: CASRAPGQGIGYTF.

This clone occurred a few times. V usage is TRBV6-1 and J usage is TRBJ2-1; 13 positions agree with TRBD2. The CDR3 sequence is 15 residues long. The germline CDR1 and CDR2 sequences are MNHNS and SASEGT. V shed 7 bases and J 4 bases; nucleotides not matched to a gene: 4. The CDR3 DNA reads TGTGCCAGCAACCCACTAGCGGGGGGGTACAATGAGCAGTTCTTC. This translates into CASNPLAGGYNEQFF.

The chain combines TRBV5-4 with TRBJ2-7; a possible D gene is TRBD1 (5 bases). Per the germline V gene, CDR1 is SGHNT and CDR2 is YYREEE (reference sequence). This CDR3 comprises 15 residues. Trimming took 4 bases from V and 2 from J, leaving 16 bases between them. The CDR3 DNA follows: TGTGCCAGCAGCGGAAAGACCGGACATCCCTACGAGCAGTACTTC. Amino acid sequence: CASSGKTGHPYEQYF.

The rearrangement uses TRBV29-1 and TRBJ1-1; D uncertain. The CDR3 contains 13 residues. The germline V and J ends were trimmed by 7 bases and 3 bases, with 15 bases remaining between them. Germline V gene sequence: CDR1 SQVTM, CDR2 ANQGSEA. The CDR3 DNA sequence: TGCAGCGCTGGGAGACCACCCGACACTGAAGCTTTCTTT. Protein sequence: CSAGRPPDTEAFF.

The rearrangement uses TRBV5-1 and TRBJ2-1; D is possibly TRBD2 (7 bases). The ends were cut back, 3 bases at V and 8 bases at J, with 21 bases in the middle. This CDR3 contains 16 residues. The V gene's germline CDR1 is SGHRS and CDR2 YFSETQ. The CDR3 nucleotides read TGCGCCAGCAGCTCGGGGGTGAGAGGGGGGGCGCATGAGCAGTTCTTC. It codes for CASSSGVRGGAHEQFF. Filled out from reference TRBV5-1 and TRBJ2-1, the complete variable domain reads KAGVTQTPRYLIKTRGQQVTLSCSPISGHRSVSWYQQTPGQGLQFLFEYFSETQRNKGNFPGRFSGRQFSNSRSEMNVSTLELGDSALYLCASSSGVRGGAHEQFFGPGTRLTVL.

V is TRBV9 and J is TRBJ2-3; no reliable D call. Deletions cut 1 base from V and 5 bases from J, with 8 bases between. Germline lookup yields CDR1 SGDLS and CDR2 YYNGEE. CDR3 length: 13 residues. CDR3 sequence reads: CASSVKGVDTQYF. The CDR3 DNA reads TGTGCCAGCAGCGTAAAAGGAGTAGATACGCAGTATTTT.

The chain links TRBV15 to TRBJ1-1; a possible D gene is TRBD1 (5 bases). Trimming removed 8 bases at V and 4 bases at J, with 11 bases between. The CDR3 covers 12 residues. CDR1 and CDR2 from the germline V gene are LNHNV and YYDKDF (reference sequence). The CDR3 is CATQGYGTEAFF. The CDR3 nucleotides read TGTGCCACCCAGGGATACGGCACTGAAGCTTTCTTT.

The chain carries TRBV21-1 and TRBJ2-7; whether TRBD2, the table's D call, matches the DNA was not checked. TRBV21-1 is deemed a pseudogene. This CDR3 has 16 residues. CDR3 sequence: CASSFTSRDTPYEQYF. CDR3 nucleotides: TGTGCCAGCAGCTTTACGAGCCGGGATACCCCCTACGAGCAGTACTTC.

The CDR3 DNA follows: TGCAGCGCTAGACAGGGTAACACTGAAGCTTTCTTT. This translates into CSARQGNTEAFF. The chain carries TRBV29-1 and TRBJ1-1, with TRBD1 matching over 7 bases. V was pared by 7 bases and J by 2 bases, with 4 bases of the junction left unmatched. Germline values: CDR1 SQVTM, CDR2 ANQGSEA. The CDR3 has 12 residues. The variable domain in full, with the rest retrieved from reference TRBV29-1 and TRBJ1-1, is SAVISQKPSRDICQRGTSLTIQCQVDSQVTMMFWYRQQPGQSLTLIATANQGSEATYESGFVIDKFPISRPNLTFSTLTVSNMSPEDSSIYLCSARQGNTEAFFGQGTRLTVV.

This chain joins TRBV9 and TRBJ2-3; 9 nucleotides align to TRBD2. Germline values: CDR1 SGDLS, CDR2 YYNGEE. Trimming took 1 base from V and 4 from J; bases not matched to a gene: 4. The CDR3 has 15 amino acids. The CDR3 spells CASSVQASGADTQYF. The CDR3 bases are TGTGCCAGCAGCGTACAGGCTAGCGGGGCAGATACGCAGTATTTT.

CDR3 sequence: CASSQGNQPQHF. In nucleotides, the CDR3 is TGTGCCAGTAGCCAGGGGAATCAGCCCCAGCATTTT. J is TRBJ1-5 and V is TRBV19, with a possible D match to TRBD1 (6 bases). The V gene lost 6 bases and the J gene lost 4 bases, with 7 bases spanning the gap. Germline V gives CDR1 LNHDA, CDR2 SQIVND (reference sequence). This CDR3 has 12 amino acids.

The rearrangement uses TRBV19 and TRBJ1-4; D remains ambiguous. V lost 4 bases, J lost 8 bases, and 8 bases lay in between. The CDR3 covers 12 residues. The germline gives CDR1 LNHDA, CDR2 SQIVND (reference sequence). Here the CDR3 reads CASSKGEEKLFF. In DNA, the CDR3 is TGTGCCAGTAGTAAGGGAGAGGAAAAACTGTTTTTT.

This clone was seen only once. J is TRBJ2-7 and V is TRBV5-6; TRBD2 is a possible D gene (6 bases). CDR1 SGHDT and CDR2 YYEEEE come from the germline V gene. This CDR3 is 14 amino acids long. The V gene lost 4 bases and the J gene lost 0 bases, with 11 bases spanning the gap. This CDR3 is CASSDLTSSYEQYF. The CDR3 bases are TGTGCCAGCAGCGATTTGACTAGCTCCTACGAGCAGTACTTC.